These 14 T cell receptor beta chains share one sample of origin, sequenced in a study of post-analysis software for immune sequencing data. Points from the study as a whole: TRBV5-6, TRBV5-1 and TRBV20-1 belonged to a set of five TRBV segments that were more frequent in patients than controls.

The antigens for these receptors are not known. The TCR beta cDNA libraries contained unique molecular identifiers. TCRdb used MiXCR to reprocess the PCR reads, holding one entry per CDR3 protein. The sample shows about 540,000 distinct CDR3 sequences, about a third of them seen only once. The sample taken for sequencing was blood. The receptors come from a girl aged 2-17 years with multiple sclerosis.

The V gene is TRBV7-8, the J gene TRBJ2-7, with 9 bases lining up with TRBD1. CDR3 size: 15 residues. Germline CDR1 reads SGHVS; CDR2 reads FQNEAQ. With V trimmed by 1 base and J by 6 bases, 7 bases remained unmatched. Written as DNA, the CDR3 is TGTGCCAGCAGCTTAGAGGGACAGGGAATATCCGAGCAGTACTTC. Translating it yields CASSLEGQGISEQYF.

This rearrangement joins TRBV12-3 or TRBV12-4 to TRBJ1-1, with TRBD1 as a possible D gene (5 bases). The CDR3 length is 13 residues. Trimming stripped 5 bases from V and 0 bases from J, with 7 bases between. In nucleotides, the CDR3 is TGTGCCAGCAGTCCGGACATGAACACTGAAGCTTTCTTT. Encoded protein: CASSPDMNTEAFF.

The chain has TRBV20-1 and TRBJ2-1; 10 positions match TRBD2. V was clipped by 1 base and J by 4 bases; unmatched bases: 1. Germline CDR1 reads DFQATT; CDR2 reads SNEGSKA (reference sequence). This CDR3 has 14 amino acids. The CDR3 protein is CSARALAGYNEQFF. Written as DNA, the CDR3 is TGCAGTGCTAGAGCACTAGCGGGATACAATGAGCAGTTCTTC.

This clonotype was observed once. The chain joins TRBV4-1 to TRBJ2-6, with 8 bases matching TRBD1. Looked up from germline, CDR1 is MGHRA and CDR2 is YSYEKL. The V gene end was trimmed by 4 bases and the J gene end by 0 bases; junction bases not matched to a gene: 11. The CDR3 has 19 amino acids. Here the CDR3 reads CASSPRTGQDSSGANVLTF. The DNA of the CDR3 is TGCGCCAGCAGCCCGCGGACGGGACAGGACTCCTCTGGGGCCAACGTCCTGACTTTC.

The rearrangement uses TRBV4-2 and TRBJ1-1, with 7 bases that match TRBD1. The CDR3 totals 14 residues. The ends lost 4 bases at V and 5 bases at J; junction bases unmatched: 7. CDR1 LGHNA and CDR2 YNFKEQ come from the germline V gene. The CDR3 protein is CASSRTGVGTEAFF. The CDR3 DNA reads as TGTGCCAGCAGCCGAACAGGGGTTGGTACTGAAGCTTTCTTT.

The table lists this clonotype with a few counts. J is TRBJ2-3 and V is TRBV5-6, with TRBD2 matching 10 bases. The V and J ends lost 7 bases and 7 bases, in that order; junction bases with no gene match: 12. The germline CDR1 and CDR2 sequences are SGHDT and YYEEEE. This CDR3 has 15 residues. CDR3 in DNA: TGTGCCAGCCGCCCGAACCTAGCGGGGGTCTATACGCAGTATTTT. Its protein product is CASRPNLAGVYTQYF.

This clonotype has more than one count but fewer than ten. V and J are TRBV2 and TRBJ2-1; TRBD2 matches at 10 bases. Per germline, CDR1 SNHLY and CDR2 FYNNEI. Germline trimming cut 6 bases from V and 8 bases from J; bases unmatched to any gene: 13. The CDR3 spans 16 residues. The CDR3 loop is CASRGSLSGGAHEQFF. CDR3 bases: TGTGCCAGCAGGGGCTCGTTGAGCGGGGGGGCCCATGAGCAGTTCTTC.

The rearrangement links TRBV3-1 to TRBJ2-5, with TRBD2 matching 9 bases. This CDR3 region has 16 residues. The germline V gene encodes CDR1 LGHDT and CDR2 YNNKEL (reference sequence). Germline trimming cut 2 bases from V and 0 bases from J; bases unmatched to any gene: 4. The CDR3 bases are TGTGCCAGCAGCCAAACTCGACTAGCGGACCAAGAGACCCAGTACTTC. It is translated as CASSQTRLADQETQYF.

The chain links TRBV21-1 to TRBJ2-5; TRBD1, the D gene given by the table, was not confirmed from the DNA. TRBV21-1 is a pseudogene locus. This CDR3 region has 15 residues. CDR3 sequence: CASTRDRGHEETQYF. CDR3 nucleotide sequence: TGTGCCAGTACCCGGGACAGGGGGCATGAAGAGACCCAGTACTTC.

The rearrangement links TRBV15 to TRBJ2-3, with D possibly matching TRBD2 (5 bases). With 1 base removed from V and 1 base from J, the gap between germline ends came to 9 bases. Germline V CDR1 and CDR2: LNHNV, YYDKDF (reference sequence). The CDR3 runs to 15 residues. CDR3 DNA sequence: TGTGCCACCAGCAGAGCGGGATCTGGCACAGATACGCAGTATTTT. Translated, it gives CATSRAGSGTDTQYF.

The chain joins TRBV7-2 to TRBJ2-3; D call uncertain. V lost 5 bases and J 3 bases, leaving 18 bases between the germline ends. Germline assignment: CDR1 SGHTA and CDR2 FQGNSA. The CDR3 consists of 16 residues. DNA for the CDR3: TGTGCCAGCAGCCCTCTGACGGGCGTAAGAACAGATACGCAGTATTTT. Its protein product is CASSPLTGVRTDTQYF.

This chain connects TRBV7-2 to TRBJ2-3; no definite D call. Germline V gene data show CDR1 as SGHTA and CDR2 as FQGNSA. V dropped 1 base and J dropped 1 base, with 21 bases sitting between them. CDR3 length: 19 residues. In DNA, the CDR3 is TGTGCCAGCAGCTTAGAACCCGAGACTCTCGGACGGGGCACAGATACGCAGTATTTT. As protein: CASSLEPETLGRGTDTQYF. Using reference TRBV7-2 and TRBJ2-3 for the parts outside the CDR3, the full variable domain is GAGVSQSPSNKVTEKGKDVELRCDPISGHTALYWYRQSLGQGLEFLIYFQGNSAPDKSGLPSDRFSAERTGGSVSTLTIQRTQQEDSAVYLCASSLEPETLGRGTDTQYFGPGTRLTVL.

In this sample, this clonotype turned up many times. The V and J genes are TRBV24-1 and TRBJ2-5; D ambiguous. With 2 bases removed from V and 5 bases from J, the gap between germline ends came to 11 bases. This CDR3 has 14 amino acids. Germline V lookup: CDR1 KGHDR, CDR2 SFDVKD. The CDR3 loop reads CATSDSEVAETQYF. The CDR3 bases are TGTGCCACCAGTGATTCAGAAGTCGCCGAGACCCAGTACTTC.

The chain links TRBV12-3 or TRBV12-4 to TRBJ1-1; weak D call: TRBD1 (5 bases). The V end lost 4 bases, the J end lost 6 bases, and 15 bases lay between the germline ends. The length of the CDR3 is 14 residues. The CDR3: CASSSHVGASEAFF. The DNA for the CDR3 is TGTGCCAGCAGTTCCCATGTAGGGGCATCTGAAGCTTTCTTT.